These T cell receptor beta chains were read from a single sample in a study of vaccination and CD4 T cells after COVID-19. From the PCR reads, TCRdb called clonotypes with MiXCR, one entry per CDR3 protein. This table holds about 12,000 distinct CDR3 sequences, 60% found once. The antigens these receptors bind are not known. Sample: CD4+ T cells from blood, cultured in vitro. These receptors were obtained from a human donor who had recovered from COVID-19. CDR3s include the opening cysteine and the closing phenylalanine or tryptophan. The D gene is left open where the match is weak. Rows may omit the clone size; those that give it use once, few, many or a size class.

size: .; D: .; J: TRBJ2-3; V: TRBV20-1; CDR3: CSARDSSRIGTDTQYF; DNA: TGCAGTGCTAGAGATAGTTCCCGAATCGGCACAGATACGCAGTATTTT
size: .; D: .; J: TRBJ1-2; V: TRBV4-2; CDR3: CASSQEGGAYGYTF; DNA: TGTGCCAGCAGCCAAGAAGGAGGGGCCTATGGCTACACCTTC
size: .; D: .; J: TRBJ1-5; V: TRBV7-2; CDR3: CASSLVAGNPQHF; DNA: TGTGCCAGCAGCTTAGTCGCAGGGAACCCCCAGCATTTT
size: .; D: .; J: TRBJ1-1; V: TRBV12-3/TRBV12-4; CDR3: CASSFSNTEAFF; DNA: TGTGCCAGCAGTTTTTCTAACACTGAAGCTTTCTTT
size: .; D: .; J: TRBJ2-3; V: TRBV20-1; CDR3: CSARDLRENPDTQYF; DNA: TGCAGTGCTAGAGATTTGAGGGAGAACCCAGATACGCAGTATTTT
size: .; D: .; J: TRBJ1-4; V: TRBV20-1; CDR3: CSAREGLYEKLFF; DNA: TGCAGTGCTAGAGAGGGACTTTACGAAAAACTGTTTTTT
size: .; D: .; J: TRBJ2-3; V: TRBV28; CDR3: CASSLGTGGTDTQYF; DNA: TGTGCCAGCAGTTTGGGGACTGGGGGCACAGATACGCAGTATTTT
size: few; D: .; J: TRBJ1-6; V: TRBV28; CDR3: CASHERENSPLHF; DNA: TGTGCCAGCCATGAACGTGAGAATTCACCCCTCCACTTT
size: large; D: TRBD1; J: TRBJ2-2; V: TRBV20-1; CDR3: CSASTGGAETGELFF; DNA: TGCAGTGCTAGCACAGGGGGCGCGGAAACCGGGGAGCTGTTTTTT
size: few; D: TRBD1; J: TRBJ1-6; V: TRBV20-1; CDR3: CSASLGQDGSPLHF; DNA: TGCAGTGCTAGCCTTGGACAGGATGGATCACCCCTCCACTTT
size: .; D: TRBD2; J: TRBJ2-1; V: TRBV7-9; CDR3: CASMTSAYNEQFF; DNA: TGTGCCAGCATGACTAGCGCGTACAATGAGCAGTTCTTC
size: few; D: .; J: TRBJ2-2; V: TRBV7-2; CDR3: CASSPLRGTGELFF; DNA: TGTGCCAGCAGCCCATTAAGGGGCACCGGGGAGCTGTTTTTT
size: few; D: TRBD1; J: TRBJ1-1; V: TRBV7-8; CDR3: CASSNPYRGRSEAFF; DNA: TGTGCCAGCAGTAATCCTTACAGGGGGAGGTCTGAAGCTTTCTTT
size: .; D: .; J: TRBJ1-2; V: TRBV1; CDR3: CTSSQAAYGYTF; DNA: TGCACCAGCAGCCAAGCAGCCTATGGCTACACCTTC
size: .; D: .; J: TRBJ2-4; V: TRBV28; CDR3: CASSLNGLAKNIQYF; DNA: TGTGCCAGCAGTTTGAACGGACTAGCCAAAAACATTCAGTACTTC
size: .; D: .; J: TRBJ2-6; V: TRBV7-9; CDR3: CASSFAFSGANVLTF; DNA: TGTGCCAGCAGCTTTGCCTTCTCTGGGGCCAACGTCCTGACTTTC
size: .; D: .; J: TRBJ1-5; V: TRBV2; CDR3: CASNEPKAGNQPQHF; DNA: TGTGCCAGCAACGAGCCCAAGGCAGGCAATCAGCCCCAGCATTTT
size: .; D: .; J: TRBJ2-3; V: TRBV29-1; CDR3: CSVQKDSTSTDTQYF; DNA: TGCAGCGTTCAGAAGGATTCCACTAGCACAGATACGCAGTATTTT
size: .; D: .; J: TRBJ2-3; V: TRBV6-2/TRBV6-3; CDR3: CASINNGVGTDTQYF; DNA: TGTGCCAGCATCAACAATGGGGTGGGAACAGATACGCAGTATTTT
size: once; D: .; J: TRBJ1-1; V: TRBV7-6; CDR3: CASSLRDEGGEAFF; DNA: TGTGCCAGCAGCTTAAGGGACGAGGGAGGTGAAGCTTTCTTT
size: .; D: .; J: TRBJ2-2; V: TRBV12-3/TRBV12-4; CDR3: CASSWGGGELFF; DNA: TGTGCCAGCAGTTGGGGCGGCGGGGAGCTGTTTTTT
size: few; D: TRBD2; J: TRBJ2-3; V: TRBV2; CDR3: CASSERLAGGADTQYF; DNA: TGTGCCAGCAGTGAACGACTAGCGGGAGGAGCGGATACGCAGTATTTT
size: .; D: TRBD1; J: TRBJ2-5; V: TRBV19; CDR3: CASRQGQETQYF; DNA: TGTGCCAGCAGACAGGGACAAGAGACCCAGTACTTC
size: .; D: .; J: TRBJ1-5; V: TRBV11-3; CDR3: CASSSGQDSNQPQHF; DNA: TGTGCCAGCAGCTCCGGACAAGATAGCAATCAGCCCCAGCATTTT
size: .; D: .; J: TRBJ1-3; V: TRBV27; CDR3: CASSSMTASGNTIYF; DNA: TGTGCCAGCAGTTCCATGACAGCCTCTGGAAACACCATATATTTT
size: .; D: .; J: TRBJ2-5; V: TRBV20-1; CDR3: CSARGGLSKETQYF; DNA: TGCAGTGCTAGAGGTGGACTATCTAAAGAGACCCAGTACTTC
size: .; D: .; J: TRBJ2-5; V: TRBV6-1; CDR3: CASSDPGQQGLGTQYF; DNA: TGTGCCAGCAGTGACCCGGGACAACAGGGTTTGGGGACCCAGTACTTC